Listed below are T cell receptor beta chains from one sample, sequenced in a study of OX40 agonist ivuxolimab in advanced cancers. The repertoire was sequenced with immunoSEQ multiplex PCR; TCRdb's copy has only in-frame clones and lacks some. This table holds tens of thousands of clones, about 89% found once. Sample: CD4+ or CD8+ T cells sorted from blood, taken in a trial of the OX40 agonist ivuxolimab. The receptors were sampled from an adult with an advanced solid tumor such as melanoma, head and neck, liver or kidney cancer. Each CDR3 is given with its conserved first and last residue. Fields, in order: clone size, D gene, J gene, V gene, CDR3 protein, CDR3 DNA. A D gene is named only where the DNA matches it firmly. Size is stated for part of the rows, as once, few or many counts, or as a class when the clone is expanded.

-	-	TRBJ2-1	TRBV20-1	CSASRSEQFF	TGCAGTGCTTCTAGGTCTGAGCAGTTCTTC
-	TRBD2	TRBJ2-1	TRBV9	CASSVAGGATSSYNEQFF	TGTGCCAGCAGCGTAGCGGGAGGGGCCACCAGCTCCTACAATGAGCAGTTCTTC
-	-	TRBJ1-2	TRBV4-1	CASSQEGYSDYYGYTF	TGCGCCAGCAGCCAAGAGGGGTACAGCGATTACTATGGCTACACCTTC
-	TRBD1	TRBJ2-5	TRBV19	CASSTDRAETQYF	TGTGCCAGTAGTACTGACAGGGCAGAGACCCAGTACTTC
-	-	TRBJ2-3	TRBV2	CASSGDMGDTDTQYF	TGTGCCAGCAGTGGTGATATGGGTGACACAGATACGCAGTATTTT
-	TRBD1	TRBJ1-3	TRBV18	CASSPSGTGSGNTIYF	TGTGCCAGCTCACCATCAGGGACAGGCTCTGGAAACACCATATATTTT
-	-	TRBJ1-5	TRBV28	CASRGAGGQPQHF	TGTGCCAGCAGAGGGGCGGGAGGTCAGCCCCAGCATTTT
-	TRBD2	TRBJ2-1	TRBV14	CASSQVFGLAGVNEQFF	TGTGCCAGCAGCCAAGTTTTTGGACTAGCGGGAGTCAATGAGCAGTTCTTC
-	TRBD2	TRBJ2-1	TRBV6-5	CASSYSAGATYNEQFF	TGTGCCAGCAGTTACTCAGCGGGGGCGACTTACAATGAGCAGTTCTTC
-	-	TRBJ2-7	TRBV29-1	CSVEQGYEQYF	TGCAGCGTGGAACAGGGATACGAGCAGTACTTC
-	TRBD2	TRBJ2-7	TRBV6-5	CASSYAASGRGYEQYF	TGTGCCAGCAGTTACGCGGCTAGCGGGAGGGGCTACGAGCAGTACTTC
-	TRBD2	TRBJ2-2	TRBV19	CASSPLPGAGGNTGELFF	TGTGCCAGTAGTCCACTCCCTGGGGCGGGAGGTAACACCGGGGAGCTGTTTTTT
once	TRBD1	TRBJ1-2	TRBV5-4	CASSLRGDRGYGYTF	TGTGCCAGCAGCTTGAGGGGCGACAGGGGTTATGGCTACACCTTC
-	-	TRBJ2-7	TRBV29-1	CSVRTATAEQYF	TGCAGCGTTCGGACAGCCACTGCGGAGCAGTACTTC
once	-	TRBJ2-3	TRBV2	CASTGRADTQYF	TGTGCCAGCACTGGCAGGGCCGATACGCAGTATTTT
-	-	TRBJ2-2	TRBV30	CAWSPGAANTGELFF	TGTGCCTGGAGCCCCGGTGCGGCGAACACCGGGGAGCTGTTTTTT